This T cell receptor beta chain stems from a study of CD8+ T cells in alopecia areata. cDNA reverse transcribed from extracted RNA served as the sequencing template. Some clones are missing from TCRdb's copy, which holds only in-frame ones; the method was immunoSEQ multiplex PCR. The sample has 89,000 or so clones; just over 50% are singletons. Remarks on this clone: Its antigen remains unknown.

This CDR3 comprises 14 residues. Germline lookup yields CDR1 SGDLS and CDR2 YYNGEE. Trimming removed 2 bases from V and 5 bases from J, with 11 bases in between. Study results and caveats: Scalp sample data also include resident alphabeta T cells from normal skin.

This TCR was recovered from a human donor with alopecia areata. The V gene is TRBV9, the J gene TRBJ1-5; a possible D gene is TRBD1 (5 bases). Source material: NKG2D-high CD8+ T cells sorted from blood. This CDR3 is CASSVGTEDQPQHF. The CDR3 region has the DNA TGTGCCAGCAGCGTCGGGACTGAAGATCAGCCCCAGCATTTT. Supplemented by reference TRBV9 and TRBJ1-5, the full variable domain reads DSGVTQTPKHLITATGQRVTLRCSPRSGDLSVYWYQQSLDQGLQFLIQYYNGEERAKGNILERFSAQQFPDLHSELNLSSLELGDSALYFCASSVGTEDQPQHFGDGTRLSIL.